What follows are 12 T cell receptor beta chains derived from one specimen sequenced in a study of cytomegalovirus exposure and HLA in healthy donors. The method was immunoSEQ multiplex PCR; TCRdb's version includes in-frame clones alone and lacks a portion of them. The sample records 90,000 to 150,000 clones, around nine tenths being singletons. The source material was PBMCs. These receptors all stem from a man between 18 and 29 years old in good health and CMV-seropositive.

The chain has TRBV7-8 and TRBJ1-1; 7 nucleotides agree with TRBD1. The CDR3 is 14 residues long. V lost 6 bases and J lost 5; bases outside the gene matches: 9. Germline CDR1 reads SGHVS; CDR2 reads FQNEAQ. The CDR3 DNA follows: TGTGCCAGCAGACACGACAGGGAGGAGACTGAAGCTTTCTTT. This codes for CASRHDREETEAFF.

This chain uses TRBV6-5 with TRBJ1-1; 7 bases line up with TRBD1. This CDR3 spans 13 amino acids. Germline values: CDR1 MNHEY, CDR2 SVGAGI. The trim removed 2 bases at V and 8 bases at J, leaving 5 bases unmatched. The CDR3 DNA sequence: TGTGCCAGCAGTTACGTTAACAGGGGCGAAGCTTTCTTT. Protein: CASSYVNRGEAFF.

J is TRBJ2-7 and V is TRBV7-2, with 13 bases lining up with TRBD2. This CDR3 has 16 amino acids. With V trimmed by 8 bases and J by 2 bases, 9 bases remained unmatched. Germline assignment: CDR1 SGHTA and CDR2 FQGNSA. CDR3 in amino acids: CASRRGLAGPAYEQYF. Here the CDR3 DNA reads TGTGCCAGCCGTAGGGGACTAGCGGGACCGGCCTACGAGCAGTACTTC. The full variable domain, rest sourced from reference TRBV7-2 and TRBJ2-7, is GAGVSQSPSNKVTEKGKDVELRCDPISGHTALYWYRQSLGQGLEFLIYFQGNSAPDKSGLPSDRFSAERTGGSVSTLTIQRTQQEDSAVYLCASRRGLAGPAYEQYFGPGTRLTVT.

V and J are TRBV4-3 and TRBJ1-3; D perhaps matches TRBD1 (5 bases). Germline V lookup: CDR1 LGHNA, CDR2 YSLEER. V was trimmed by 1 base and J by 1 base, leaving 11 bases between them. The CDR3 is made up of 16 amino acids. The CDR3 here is CASSQVGHPSGNTIYF. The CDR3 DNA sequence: TGCGCCAGCAGCCAAGTTGGACACCCTTCTGGAAACACCATATATTTT.

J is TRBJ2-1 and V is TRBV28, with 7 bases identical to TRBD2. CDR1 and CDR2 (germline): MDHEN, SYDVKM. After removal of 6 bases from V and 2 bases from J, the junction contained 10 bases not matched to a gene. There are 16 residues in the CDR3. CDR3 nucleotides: TGTGCCAGCAGCCTTATGGGTGGGGGGGCCTACAATGAGCAGTTCTTC. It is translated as CASSLMGGGAYNEQFF.

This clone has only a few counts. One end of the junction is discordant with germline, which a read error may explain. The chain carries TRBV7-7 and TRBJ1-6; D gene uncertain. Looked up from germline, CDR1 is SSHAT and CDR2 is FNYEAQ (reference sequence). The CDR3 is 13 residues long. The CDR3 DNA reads TGTGCTAGCAGCTTAGCGGAGGGTAGGCCCCTCCACTTT. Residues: CASSLAEGRPLHF.

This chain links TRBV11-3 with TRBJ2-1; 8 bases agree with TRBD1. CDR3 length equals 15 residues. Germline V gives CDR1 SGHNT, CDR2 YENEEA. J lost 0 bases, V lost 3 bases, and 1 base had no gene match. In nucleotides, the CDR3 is TGTGCCAGCAGCTTTGGACAGGGCTCCTACAATGAGCAGTTCTTC. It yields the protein CASSFGQGSYNEQFF.

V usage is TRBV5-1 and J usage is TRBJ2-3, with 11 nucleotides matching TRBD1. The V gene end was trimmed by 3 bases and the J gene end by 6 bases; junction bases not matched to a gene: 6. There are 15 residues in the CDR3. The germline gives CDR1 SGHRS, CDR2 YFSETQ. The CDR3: CASSWGTGGGDTQYF. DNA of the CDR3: TGCGCCAGCAGCTGGGGGACAGGGGGAGGTGATACGCAGTATTTT.

CDR3 amino acids: CASSTLRTGGEGNTEAFF. Written as DNA, the CDR3 is TGTGCCAGTAGTACCCTAAGGACAGGGGGCGAGGGAAACACTGAAGCTTTCTTT. V is TRBV19 and J is TRBJ1-1, with 11 bases fitting TRBD1. The junction had 12 bases not matched to a gene; V was cut back by 4 bases and J by 2 bases. The V gene's germline CDR1 is LNHDA and CDR2 SQIVND (reference sequence). CDR3 length equals 18 residues. The full variable domain, its missing parts supplied by reference TRBV19 and TRBJ1-1, is DGGITQSPKYLFRKEGQNVTLSCEQNLNHDAMYWYRQDPGQGLRLIYYSQIVNDFQKGDIAEGYSVSREKKESFPLTVTSAQKNPTAFYLCASSTLRTGGEGNTEAFFGQGTRLTVV.

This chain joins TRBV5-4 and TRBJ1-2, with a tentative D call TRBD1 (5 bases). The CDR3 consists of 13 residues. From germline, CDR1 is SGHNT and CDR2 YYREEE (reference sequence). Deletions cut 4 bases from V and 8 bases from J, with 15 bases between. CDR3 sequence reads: CASSQQDLLGYTF. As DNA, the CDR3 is TGTGCCAGCAGCCAACAGGACCTCTTAGGCTACACCTTC.

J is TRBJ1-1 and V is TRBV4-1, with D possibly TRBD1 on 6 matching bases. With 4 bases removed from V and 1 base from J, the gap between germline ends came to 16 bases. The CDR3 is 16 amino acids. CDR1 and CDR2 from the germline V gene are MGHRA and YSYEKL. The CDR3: CASSPPSTGKNTEAFF. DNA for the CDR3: TGCGCCAGCAGCCCCCCCTCGACAGGCAAGAACACTGAAGCTTTCTTT.

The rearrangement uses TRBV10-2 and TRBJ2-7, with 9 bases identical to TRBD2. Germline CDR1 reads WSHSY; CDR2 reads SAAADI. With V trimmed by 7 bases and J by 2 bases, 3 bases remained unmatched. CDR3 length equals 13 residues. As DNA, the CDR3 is TGCGCCAGCATGAAGCGGGGGGCCTACGAGCAGTACTTC. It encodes CASMKRGAYEQYF.